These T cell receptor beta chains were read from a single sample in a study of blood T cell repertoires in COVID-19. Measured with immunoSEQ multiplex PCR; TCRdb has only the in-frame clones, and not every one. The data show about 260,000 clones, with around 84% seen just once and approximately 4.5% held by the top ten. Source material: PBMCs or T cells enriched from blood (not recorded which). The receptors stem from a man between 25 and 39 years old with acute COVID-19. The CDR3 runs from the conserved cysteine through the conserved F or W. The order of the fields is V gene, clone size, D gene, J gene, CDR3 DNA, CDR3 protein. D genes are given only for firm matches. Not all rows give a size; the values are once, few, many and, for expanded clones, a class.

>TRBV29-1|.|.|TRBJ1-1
TGCAGCGCGGGCCCCGACACTGAAGCTTTCTTT
CSAGPDTEAFF
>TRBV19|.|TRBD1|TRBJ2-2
TGTGCCAGTAGTATAACAGGGGAGACCGGGGAGCTGTTTTTT
CASSITGETGELFF
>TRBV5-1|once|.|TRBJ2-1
TGTGCCAGCAGCCTACAGGGAAACAATGAGCAGTTCTTC
CASSLQGNNEQFF
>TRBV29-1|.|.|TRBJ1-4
TGCAGCGTATCGTCCGGGGAAAAACTGTTTTTT
CSVSSGEKLFF
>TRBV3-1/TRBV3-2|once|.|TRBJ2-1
TGTGCCAGCAGCCAAGATCACGGTTTTGCGGTCTTC
CASSQDHGFAVF
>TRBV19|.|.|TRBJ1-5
TGTGCCAGTAGCCCCCCGGTCGGGAGACCAATACAGCCCCAGCATTTT
CASSPPVGRPIQPQHF
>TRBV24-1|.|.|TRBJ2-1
TGTGCCACCATGTCAGGCAATGAGCAGTTCTTC
CATMSGNEQFF
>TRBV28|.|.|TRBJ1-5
TGTGCCAGCAGAGGAGGGCGGTATCAGCCCCAGCATTTT
CASRGGRYQPQHF
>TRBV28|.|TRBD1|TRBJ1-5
TGTGCCAGCGACAGGGGTATCAATCAGCCCCAGCATTTT
CASDRGINQPQHF
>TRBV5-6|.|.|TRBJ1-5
TGTGCCAGCAGCCGGCGGGGTAGCAATCAGCCCCAGCATTTT
CASSRRGSNQPQHF
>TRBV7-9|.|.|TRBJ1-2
TGTGCCAGCAGCTTAGCGCTTCGGGGGGCAAGGGGCTACACCTTC
CASSLALRGARGYTF
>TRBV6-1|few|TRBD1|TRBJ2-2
TGTGCCAGCAGTGAAATTCCGGGACAGGAGGCCGGGGAGCTGTTTTTT
CASSEIPGQEAGELFF
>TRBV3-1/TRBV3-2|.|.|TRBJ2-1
TGTGCCAGCACCGGGATGAGTGAGCAGTTCTTC
CASTGMSEQFF
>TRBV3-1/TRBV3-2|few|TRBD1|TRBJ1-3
TGTGCCAGCAGCCAAGATGGTGGGACAGGGGTTCACAGTTTGTCCGGAAACACCATATATTTT
CASSQDGGTGVHSLSGNTIYF
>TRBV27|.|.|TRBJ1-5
TGTGCCAGCAGTTTAAGGTCAGGTTGGGATCAGCCCCAGCATTTT
CASSLRSGWDQPQHF
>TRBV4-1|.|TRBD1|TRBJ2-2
TGCGCCAGCAGCCAAGATTTAGGGACAGGAGGGCTGTTTTTT
CASSQDLGTGGLFF
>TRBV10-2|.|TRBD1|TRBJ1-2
TGCGCCAGCAGTGAGTCAGGACAGGGGGCGACTTATGGCTACACCTTC
CASSESGQGATYGYTF
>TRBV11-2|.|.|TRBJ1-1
TGTGCCAGCAGCCTCGGGGGGGAAGCTTTCTTT
CASSLGGEAFF
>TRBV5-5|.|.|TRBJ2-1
TGTGCCAGCAGCGCAGGACTCGCCTTCAGGATTTACAATGAGCAGTTCTTC
CASSAGLAFRIYNEQFF
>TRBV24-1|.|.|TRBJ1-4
TGTGCCACCAGTGATGCCGGAGGCGGGGGGAAACTGTTTTTT
CATSDAGGGGKLFF
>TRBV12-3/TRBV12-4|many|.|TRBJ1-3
TGTGCCAGCAGTTCGAGGACTGGAAACACCATATATTTT
CASSSRTGNTIYF
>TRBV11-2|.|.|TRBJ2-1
TGTGCCAGCAGCTTAGTTTCTTGGGGGGATGAGCAGTTCTTC
CASSLVSWGDEQFF
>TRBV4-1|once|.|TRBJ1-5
TGCGCCAGCAGCCAAGTTGACAGGACCTATAGCAATCAGCCCCAGCATTTT
CASSQVDRTYSNQPQHF
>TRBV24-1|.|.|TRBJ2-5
TGTGCCACCAGTGATGCAAACGGGGTCCTGGGGACCCAGTACTTC
CATSDANGVLGTQYF
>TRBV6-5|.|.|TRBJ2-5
TGTGCCAGCAGCCAAGGGGGTCAAGAGACCCAGTACTTC
CASSQGGQETQYF
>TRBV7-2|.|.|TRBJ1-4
TGTGCCAGCAGTCCACTTTCGACTAATGAAAAACTGTTTTTT
CASSPLSTNEKLFF
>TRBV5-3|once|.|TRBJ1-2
TGTGCCAGAAGCTTGGAGGGCGACTGGAGGGATCATGGCTACACCTTC
CARSLEGDWRDHGYTF